Below are 11 T cell receptor beta chains sequenced from a single sample in a study of blood T cells in healthy people across ages. A J-beta primer mix and a sample-barcoded 5' primer were used in a second PCR of about 7 to 12 cycles. TCRdb independently ran MiXCR on the 5' RACE reads; one entry per CDR3 protein. The sample lists 550,000 to 750,000 distinct CDR3 sequences, 21% occurring once. The sequenced sample consisted of blood. The receptors derive from a man between 65 and 80 years old in good health.

In its sample, this clonotype was seen a few times. The chain is built from TRBV20-1 and TRBJ2-5, with D perhaps given as TRBD1 or TRBD2 (5 bases each). Germline CDR1 is DFQATT and CDR2 is SNEGSKA (reference sequence). The V end lost 3 bases, the J end lost 2 bases, and 19 bases lay between the germline ends. The CDR3 length is 16 residues. The CDR3 loop is CSARGYQGEEQETQYF. The CDR3 nucleotides are TGCAGTGCTAGGGGGTATCAGGGAGAGGAGCAAGAGACCCAGTACTTC.

This clonotype was observed a handful of times. The chain employs TRBV7-9 and TRBJ2-1; possibly TRBD2 for D (5 bases). The end of the DNA fits TRBJ2-7 better, so the J call may be wrong. The CDR3 has 13 amino acids. Germline CDR1 and CDR2: SEHNR and FQNEAQ (reference sequence). In DNA form, the CDR3 reads TGTGCCAGCAGCCCGGACTTGTCCTACGAGCAGTACTTC. It is translated as CASSPDLSYEQYF.

This clonotype has more than one count but fewer than ten. The rearrangement joins TRBV6-1 to TRBJ2-5; D assignment may be TRBD1 or TRBD2 (6 bases each). Germline V lookup: CDR1 MNHNS, CDR2 SASEGT. Between the trimmed V and J ends, which lost 7 bases and 4 bases, there was a span of 19 bases. The CDR3 length is 15 residues. The CDR3 region is CASMVLSRGGETQYF. The DNA of the CDR3 is TGTGCCAGCATGGTCCTGAGCAGGGGAGGAGAGACCCAGTACTTC.

The V and J genes are TRBV25-1 and TRBJ2-7; 16 positions match TRBD2. Germline V gene data show CDR1 as MGHDK and CDR2 as SYGVNS. The CDR3 is 18 residues long. Unmatched junction bases numbered 10, after V lost 4 bases and J lost 4 bases. The CDR3: CASSARVGTSGRGYEQYF. The CDR3 DNA follows: TGTGCCAGCAGTGCCCGGGTTGGGACTAGCGGGAGGGGATACGAGCAGTACTTC.

The rearrangement joins TRBV6-5 to TRBJ2-5; D possibly corresponds to TRBD2 (5 bases). The V end lost 5 bases, the J end lost 3 bases, and 19 bases lay between the germline ends. CDR1 is MNHEY and CDR2 is SVGAGI in the germline V gene. The CDR3 consists of 16 residues. CDR3 DNA sequence: TGTGCCAGCAGTCCTCGACGGACGGGGAAAGAAGAGACCCAGTACTTC. Translation gives CASSPRRTGKEETQYF.

This clonotype was observed a handful of times. The chain couples TRBV28 to TRBJ2-4; no firm D call. In germline, CDR1 is MDHEN, CDR2 SYDVKM. Trimming left V 5 bases short and J 3 bases short, with 17 bases between. The CDR3 contains 16 residues. CDR3 nucleotides: TGTGCCAGCAGTCCCATACTACTAATCGACAAAAACATTCAGTACTTC. Its protein product is CASSPILLIDKNIQYF.

J is TRBJ2-1 and V is TRBV6-9; 8 nucleotides line up with TRBD2. Trimming removed 4 bases from V and 0 bases from J; junction bases left unmatched: 23. The germline V gene encodes CDR1 MNHGY and CDR2 SVAAGI. The CDR3 length is 22 residues. DNA of the CDR3: TGTGCCAGCAGTTGGCCCTCCCTAGGGGCGGGGGGTGACAATCGCTCCTACAATGAGCAGTTCTTC. Its translation is CASSWPSLGAGGDNRSYNEQFF.

This clonotype was seen more than once but under ten times. This sequence joins TRBV28 and TRBJ1-1; no clear D. Germline assignment: CDR1 MDHEN and CDR2 SYDVKM. V was clipped by 5 bases and J by 4 bases, with 14 bases between them. The CDR3 sequence is 14 residues long. The CDR3 DNA reads as TGTGCCAGCAGTCCGTCCCGCCAGCTCACTGAAGCTTTCTTT. Translating gives CASSPSRQLTEAFF.

This chain connects TRBV24-1 to TRBJ1-4, with D unclear. CDR1 and CDR2 (germline): KGHDR, SFDVKD. The CDR3 is 16 amino acids. V was pared by 7 bases and J by 8 bases, with 22 bases between. CDR3 region: CATSDPREGSLEKLFF. CDR3 DNA sequence: TGTGCCACCAGCGACCCCCGGGAGGGAAGTTTGGAAAAACTGTTTTTT.

A note on this clonotype: The junction departs from the called germline gene at one end, perhaps through a read error. V usage is TRBV18 and J usage is TRBJ2-1; 10 bases align to TRBD1. Germline-derived CDR1 and CDR2 are KGHSH and LQKENI. CDR3 length: 15 amino acids. This CDR3 reads CAGSPDRGMNNEQFF. Written as DNA, the CDR3 is TGTGCCGGCTCACCGGACAGGGGGATGAACAATGAGCAGTTCTTC.

The chain recombines TRBV5-1 with TRBJ1-1; possibly TRBD1 for D (5 bases). Germline loops: CDR1 SGHRS, CDR2 YFSETQ. V gave up 4 bases and J gave up 6 bases, with 16 bases separating them. This CDR3 has 14 amino acids. In nucleotides, the CDR3 is TGCGCCAGCAGCAACTCCGGGGCGGCATCTGAAGCTTTCTTT. Amino acids: CASSNSGAASEAFF.